One and the same sample provided the 13 T cell receptor beta chains below, sequenced in a study of T-cell reconstitution after alpha-beta-depleted transplantation in children. The authors prepared the TCRbeta library with unique molecular identifiers. TCRdb called the PCR reads again in MiXCR, with one record for every CDR3 protein. There are about 300,000 distinct CDR3 sequences in the sample; about 9.4% occur only once, and just under 7.5% lies in the top ten. The source material was PBMCs, sampled before TCRalphabeta/CD19-depleted stem cell transplant. Receptors were obtained from a boy under three years old with acute myeloid leukemia, due to receive a stem cell transplant.

This clonotype occurred a few times. This chain joins TRBV4-1 and TRBJ2-1; 8 bases fit TRBD1. The CDR3 is 18 amino acids. Germline V lookup: CDR1 MGHRA, CDR2 YSYEKL. After removal of 1 base from V and 6 bases from J, the junction contained 14 bases not matched to a gene. CDR3 nucleotides: TGCGCCAGCAGCCAAGCCAGGGGGCTTATAGACCCTATCAATGAGCAGTTCTTC. This translates into CASSQARGLIDPINEQFF.

In this sample, this clonotype turned up many times. The V call is TRBV2, the J call TRBJ2-7; weak D call: TRBD1 (6 bases). Between the trimmed V and J ends, which lost 5 bases and 7 bases, there was a span of 18 bases. The CDR3 is 14 amino acids. Germline V gene sequence: CDR1 SNHLY, CDR2 FYNNEI. The CDR3 bases are TGTGCCAGCAGTACGCCAACAGGGTCGGGGGAGCAGTACTTC. It yields the protein CASSTPTGSGEQYF.

This chain uses TRBV6-5 with TRBJ2-7, with unresolved D. The V end lost 5 bases, the J end lost 4 bases, and 9 bases lay between the germline ends. The CDR3 loop spans 12 amino acids. Germline CDR1 MNHEY, CDR2 SVGAGI. For the CDR3, the DNA is TGTGCCAGCAGTAGCCTCTATTACGAGCAGTACTTC. Translating gives CASSSLYYEQYF.

The table lists this clonotype with many counts. The chain is built from TRBV7-3 and TRBJ2-1; 9 nucleotides align to TRBD2. The CDR3 covers 17 residues. V lost 0 bases to trimming and J lost 3 bases; unmatched junction nucleotides: 6. CDR1 SGHTA and CDR2 FQGTGA come from the germline V gene. CDR3 region: CASSLTAASGVYNEQFF. In nucleotides, the CDR3 is TGTGCCAGCAGCTTAACGGCGGCTAGCGGGGTCTACAATGAGCAGTTCTTC.

This clonotype was recorded at least ten times. This chain joins TRBV5-1 and TRBJ2-3, with a possible D match to TRBD2 (5 bases). V lost 4 bases and J lost 0, with 12 bases in between. Germline loops: CDR1 SGHRS, CDR2 YFSETQ. The CDR3 contains 15 residues. The CDR3 protein is CASSLRRPSTDTQYF. For the CDR3, the DNA is TGCGCCAGCAGCCTCAGGAGGCCTAGCACAGATACGCAGTATTTT.

At least ten counts were recorded for this clonotype. This chain uses TRBV20-1 with TRBJ1-6; D is undetermined. The germline V gene has CDR1 DFQATT and CDR2 SNEGSKA (reference sequence). This CDR3 has 14 residues. Deletions cut 2 bases from V and 9 bases from J, with 14 bases between. CDR3 protein: CSARYPLGGSPLHF. Here the CDR3 DNA reads TGCAGTGCTAGATACCCTCTGGGAGGTTCACCCCTCCACTTT.

A note on this clonotype: A read error is possible here, since a much larger clone lies one base away. The V call is TRBV6-4, the J call TRBJ2-1, with TRBD2 matching 8 bases. The CDR3 is made up of 15 amino acids. Germline values: CDR1 MRHNA, CDR2 SNTAGT. CDR3 nucleotides: TGTGCCAGCAGTGACGAGGCTAGCGGGTACAATGAGCGGTTCTTC. Amino acids: CASSDEASGYNERFF.

This clonotype was recorded many times. The DNA is left out, because the CDR3 cannot be placed on it with certainty; the CDR3 is given as TCRdb lists it. V usage is TRBV20-1 and J usage is TRBJ2-5; TRBD2, the D gene given by the table, was not confirmed from the DNA. Germline V lookup: CDR1 DFQATT, CDR2 SNEGSKA (reference sequence). The CDR3 length is 21 residues, termini included. This CDR3 reads CSASPRLAGGRETQYFGPQYF.

Many counts were recorded for this clonotype. The V gene is TRBV29-1, the J gene TRBJ1-2; D is ambiguous. V shed 0 bases and J shed 5 bases, with 7 bases lying between them. Germline assignment: CDR1 SQVTM and CDR2 ANQGSEA. This CDR3 contains 12 residues. CDR3 region: CSVEEGLYGYTF. The CDR3 DNA reads TGCAGCGTTGAAGAGGGCCTGTATGGCTACACCTTC.

The genes are TRBV20-1 and TRBJ2-1, with 7 bases that match TRBD2. Germline CDR1 is DFQATT and CDR2 is SNEGSKA (reference sequence). The V and J ends lost 6 bases and 7 bases, in that order; junction bases with no gene match: 6. The CDR3 consists of 12 residues. CDR3 sequence reads: CSAPLALNEQFF. DNA of the CDR3: TGCAGTGCCCCACTAGCGTTGAATGAGCAGTTCTTC.

V usage is TRBV5-4 and J usage is TRBJ2-1; weak D call: TRBD2 (5 bases). Per germline, CDR1 SGHNT and CDR2 YYREEE (reference sequence). Between the trimmed V and J ends, which lost 3 bases and 5 bases, there was a span of 15 bases. The CDR3 length is 15 residues. CDR3: CASSSKTVGNNEQFF. The DNA of the CDR3 is TGTGCCAGCAGCTCGAAGACTGTCGGGAACAATGAGCAGTTCTTC.

This clonotype was seen at least ten times. V usage is TRBV7-8 and J usage is TRBJ1-5; TRBD1 might be the D (6 bases). This CDR3 has 15 residues. The V and J ends lost 5 bases and 0 bases respectively, with 11 bases between them. Germline CDR1 SGHVS, CDR2 FQNEAQ. CDR3 bases: TGTGCCAGCAGCCCGCTCAGGGGTAGCAATCAGCCCCAGCATTTT. Protein sequence: CASSPLRGSNQPQHF.

In this sample, this clonotype turned up many times. V gene TRBV24-1 combines with J gene TRBJ2-1; no definite D call. V dropped 3 bases and J dropped 2 bases, with 13 bases sitting between them. The V gene's germline CDR1 is KGHDR and CDR2 SFDVKD. The CDR3 extends over 16 amino acids. The CDR3 nucleotides read TGTGCCACCAGTGATAAGGGCCCGGACGCCTACAATGAGCAGTTCTTC. This gives the protein CATSDKGPDAYNEQFF.